This T cell receptor (beta chain) was observed in a study of blood T cell repertoires in COVID-19 (dated by TCRdb to between 2020 and 2021). As for the study more broadly: Collaborator samples came from the United States, Italy and Spain and covered acute and convalescent phases of COVID-19. The material from the prospective study consisted of cDNA or gDNA derived from T cells, B-cell-depleted T cells, or PBMCs. The dataset comprised deeply sampled blood TCRbeta repertoires from subjects exposed to, actively infected with, or recovered from COVID-19. The repertoires were released in a freely available public database intended as a resource for research on the immune response to SARS-CoV-2. The samples were drawn from the first 160 participants of the ongoing ImmuneRACE study and from about 1,200 subjects provided by 6 global collaborators. Nearly every sample came with metadata listing a de-identified subject ID, COVID-19 status, age in years and sex. HLA class I and class II types, where available, came from metadata supplied by the sample provider rather than from assay-based typing.

As for this clone: It has no known antigen specificity. Base qualities are not provided; no much larger clone lies one nucleotide away.

TCRbeta CDR3 regions were amplified from genomic DNA using the immunoSEQ Assay, a bias-controlled multiplex PCR. In the original analysis: Within the assay, amplification of reference gene primers was used to estimate how many nucleated cells each sample contained. To quantify the absolute abundance of each unique TCRbeta CDR3 rearrangement, sequence reads were collapsed and filtered. Productive Simpson clonality was computed per sample as the square root of Simpson's diversity index over productive rearrangements. TCRdb re-hosts the immuneACCESS table, in-frame sequences only. Its copies lack some clones; in the studies checked, an unresolved V gene accounts for under half of them, and the cause for the rest is not known. V, J and clone size are those of that table, while D and trimming were read from the DNA. In all, the sample holds around 110,000 clones, and over 75% of those were seen once. The ten largest account for about 1.9% of the sample.

The collaborating institutions used their own protocols to collect whole blood in K2EDTA tubes. For TCRbeta analysis, collaborators shipped samples as frozen whole blood, isolated PBMCs, or DNA extracted from either of those sample types. Study-wide findings and limitations: The amount of clinical and demographic metadata varied by source and participant and was provided uncurated.

For this chain, trimming is 5 bases at the V end and 11 bases at the J end, and the number of junction bases without a gene match is 12. From the germline V gene (reference sequence), CDR1 is LGHDT and CDR2 is YNNKEL. The CDR3 runs 14 amino acids, cysteine and phenylalanine included. Only the CDR3 region is kept as DNA, spanning 42 bases read in frame from base 1. The sequenced material came from peripheral blood. This chain is built from TRBV3-1 (or the pseudogene TRBV3-2) and TRBJ1-1; the central 9 bases match TRBD1. This TCR was sampled from a human donor with active COVID-19. The donor label of this sample is uncertain. The CDR3: CASSSGTGKFWAFF. The nucleotide sequence is given as TGTGCCAGCAGCTCAGGGACAGGGAAATTTTGGGCTTTCTTT.